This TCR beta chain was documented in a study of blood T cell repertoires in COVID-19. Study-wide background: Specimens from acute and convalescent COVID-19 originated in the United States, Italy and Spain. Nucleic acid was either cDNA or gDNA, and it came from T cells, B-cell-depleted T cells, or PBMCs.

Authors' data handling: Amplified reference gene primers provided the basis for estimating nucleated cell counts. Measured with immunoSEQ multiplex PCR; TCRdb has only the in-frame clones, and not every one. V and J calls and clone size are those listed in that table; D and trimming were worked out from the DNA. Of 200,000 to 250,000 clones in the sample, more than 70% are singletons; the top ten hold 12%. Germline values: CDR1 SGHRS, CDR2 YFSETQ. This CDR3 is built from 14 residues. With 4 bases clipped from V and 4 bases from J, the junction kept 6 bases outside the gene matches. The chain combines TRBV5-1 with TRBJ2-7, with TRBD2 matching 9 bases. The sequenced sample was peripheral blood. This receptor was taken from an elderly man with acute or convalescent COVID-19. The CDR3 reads CASSGSGGSYEQYF. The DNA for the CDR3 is TGCGCCAGCAGCGGGAGCGGGGGGTCGTACGAGCAGTACTTC.